Sequencing of this TCR beta chain was carried out in a study of circulating and synovial CD4+ cells in juvenile arthritis. Clones were sequenced by immunoSEQ multiplex PCR, and TCRdb holds only the in-frame ones, with some missing. The sample lists 25,000 to 35,000 clones, around 95% occurring once. Trimming removed 9 bases from V and 2 bases from J; junction bases left unmatched: 4. Germline CDR1 MNHNS, CDR2 SASEGT. The CDR3 is made up of 13 amino acids. V is TRBV6-1 and J is TRBJ2-1; TRBD1 aligns across 7 bases. Source material: CD4+ T cells from blood. This receptor was taken from a human donor with juvenile idiopathic arthritis. CDR3 sequence reads: CASLGQTYNEQFF. The CDR3 region has the DNA TGTGCCAGTTTGGGACAGACCTACAATGAGCAGTTCTTC.